This T cell receptor beta chain was retrieved from a study of long-term antiretroviral therapy in people with HIV. Each HIV-infected participant was given treatment in the United States. The content of samples before DNA extraction was roughly 1-10 million cryopreserved PBMC. Study findings and constraints: It was not possible to obtain data on ART adherence, viral resistance or therapy changes.

The authors ran the immunoSEQ assay, v3.0, at survey level. This table comes from immunoSEQ multiplex PCR, and its TCRdb copy is limited to in-frame clones, with some not included. The sample records approximately 37,000 clones, about four fifths being singletons. Trimming took 6 bases from V and 5 from J; bases not matched to a gene: 3. The CDR3 spans 13 residues. Per germline, CDR1 MDHEN and CDR2 SYDVKM. A word on this clone: Its target is unknown.

Here the sequenced sample was unsorted PBMCs, taken 1 year after starting antiretroviral therapy. The sequence derives from a man aged 18 to 29 with HIV. V gene TRBV28 combines with J gene TRBJ2-2; 7 bases line up with TRBD1. CDR3 DNA sequence: TGTGCCAGCAGCCTGACAGGGACCGGGGAGCTGTTTTTT. Its protein product is CASSLTGTGELFF.